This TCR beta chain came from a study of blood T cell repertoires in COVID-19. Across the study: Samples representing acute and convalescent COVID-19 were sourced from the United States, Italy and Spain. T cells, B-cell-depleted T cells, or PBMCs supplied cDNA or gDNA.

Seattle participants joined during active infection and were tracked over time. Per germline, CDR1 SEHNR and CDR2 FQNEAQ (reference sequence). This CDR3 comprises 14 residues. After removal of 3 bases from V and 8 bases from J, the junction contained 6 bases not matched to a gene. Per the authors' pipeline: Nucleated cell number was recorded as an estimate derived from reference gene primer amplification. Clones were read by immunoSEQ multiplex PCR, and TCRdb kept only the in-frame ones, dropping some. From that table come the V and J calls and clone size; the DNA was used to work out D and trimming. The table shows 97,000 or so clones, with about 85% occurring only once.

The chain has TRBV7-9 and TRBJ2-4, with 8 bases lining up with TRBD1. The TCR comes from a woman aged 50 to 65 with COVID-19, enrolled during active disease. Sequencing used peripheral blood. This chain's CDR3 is CASSLGRGQDIQYF. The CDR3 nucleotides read TGTGCCAGCAGCTTGGGCAGGGGGCAGGACATTCAGTACTTC.